The clone carrying this T cell receptor (beta chain) was seen only once. The data are from a study of blood T cell repertoires in COVID-19. Study-wide background: Spain, Italy and the United States supplied samples that represented acute and convalescent COVID-19. The analysed material was cDNA or gDNA that came from T cells, B-cell-depleted T cells, or PBMCs.

Per the authors' pipeline: Nucleated cell number was recorded as an estimate derived from reference gene primer amplification. Sequencing used immunoSEQ multiplex PCR; TCRdb keeps in-frame clones, though not all of them. V, J and clone size are those of that table, while D and trimming were read from the DNA. The table has roughly 230,000 clones, approximately 81% seen once. The CDR3 length is 17 residues. V was pared by 2 bases and J by 7 bases, with 21 bases between. Germline V lookup: CDR1 SGHRS, CDR2 YFSETQ. The clonotype was recovered from a woman aged 80 or over with acute or convalescent COVID-19. The genes are TRBV5-1 and TRBJ1-4; TRBD1 might be the D (5 bases). Input material: peripheral blood. The CDR3 sequence is CASSLRALDSSREKLFF. CDR3 coding DNA: TGCGCCAGCAGCTTACGCGCGCTCGACAGCTCTCGTGAAAAACTGTTTTTT.